This T cell receptor beta chain is drawn from a study of T cells expressing NK-cell markers. Study overall: From sorted CD3+CD56+NKG2C+, CD3+CD56+NKG2C- and CD3+CD56-NKG2C+ T cells came the TCR beta repertoires.

Synthesis of TCR beta cDNA relied on 5'RACE template switching carrying UMIs. TCRdb re-called the 5' RACE reads and shows each CDR3 protein once, DNA omitted. This sample's clone table lists 150,000 or so distinct CDR3 sequences. A remark on this clonotype: Its antigen is not known.

Study-level points and caveats: Questions lingered over whether expanded NKG2C+ T cell clones were HCMV-specific. Of CD8+ T cells, about 1.0-8% belonged to dominant NKG2C+ clonotypes in 5 or 6 donors.

Germline assignment: CDR1 MNHNS and CDR2 SASEGT. The CDR3 is made up of 14 amino acids. Material: blood T cells: a sorted CD56 or NKG2C T cell subset, CD4+ or CD8+ T cells, or bulk PBMC T cells (not recorded which). The sequence came from a woman aged 18 to 75 in good health. The chain recombines TRBV6-1 with TRBJ1-2. CDR3 in amino acids: CASSRGLTHYGYTF.